This T cell receptor (beta chain) derives from a study of regulatory T cells in long-lasting Graves disease. HTBI primers from iRepertoire and Arm-PCR of CDR3 regions yielded the TCR beta libraries. MiXCR, applied by TCRdb to the multiplex PCR reads, yields one record per CDR3 protein. The data hold over 650,000 distinct CDR3 sequences, with 25% to 30% observed a single time. This CDR3 is 15 amino acids long. Germline CDR1 reads SGHRS; CDR2 reads YFSETQ. V shed 1 base and J 4 bases; nucleotides not matched to a gene: 6. Documented time point: persistent/refractory GD, antithyroid drugs over 5 years with positive TRAb. The TCR library used RNA extracted from PBMCs. A blood draw put about 8.2 milliliters of peripheral blood into EDTA tubes.

Here the sequenced sample was peripheral blood mononuclear cells (PBMCs), taken when the disease was refractory, from a patient treated with antithyroid drugs. This clonotype originated in a female donor with Graves disease. The rearrangement links TRBV5-1 to TRBJ1-2; 8 bases line up with TRBD1. CDR3 sequence (DNA): TGCGCCAGCAGCTTGACCCTCGACAGGGGCTATGGCTACACCTTC. As protein: CASSLTLDRGYGYTF.